One sample yielded the 16 T cell receptor beta chains listed below, sequenced in a study of long-term antiretroviral therapy in people with HIV. This was the immunoSEQ v3.0 assay at survey level. This table comes from immunoSEQ multiplex PCR, and its TCRdb copy is limited to in-frame clones, with some not included. The profile shows some 16,000 clones, approximately 85% of them singletons. Here the sequenced sample was unsorted PBMCs, taken 0.5 years after starting antiretroviral therapy. Every receptor here comes from a woman in her forties with HIV.

The chain joins TRBV9 to TRBJ2-3; 12 bases align to TRBD2. CDR3 length: 15 residues. The junction had 5 bases not matched to a gene; V was cut back by 5 bases and J by 4 bases. CDR1 is SGDLS and CDR2 is YYNGEE in the germline V gene. As DNA, the CDR3 is TGTGCCAGCAGGAGGACTAGCGGGACATCAGATACGCAGTATTTT. It translates to CASRRTSGTSDTQYF. Full variable domain (outside the CDR3, taken from reference TRBV9 and TRBJ2-3): DSGVTQTPKHLITATGQRVTLRCSPRSGDLSVYWYQQSLDQGLQFLIQYYNGEERAKGNILERFSAQQFPDLHSELNLSSLELGDSALYFCASRRTSGTSDTQYFGPGTRLTVL.

V is TRBV6-5 and J is TRBJ1-2; D not certain. V lost 0 bases, J lost 2 bases, and 10 bases lay in between. The CDR3 spans 15 residues. Germline assignment: CDR1 MNHEY and CDR2 SVGAGI. The CDR3 sequence: CASSYSSPVNYGYTF. DNA of the CDR3: TGTGCCAGCAGTTACTCGAGCCCAGTAAACTATGGCTACACCTTC.

V gene TRBV7-2 combines with J gene TRBJ2-2; TRBD2 aligns across 11 bases. Germline V gene sequence: CDR1 SGHTA, CDR2 FQGNSA. The CDR3 is 17 amino acids. Trimming took 9 bases from V and 4 from J; bases not matched to a gene: 13. This CDR3 is CARAISGRASPTGELFF. The CDR3, as DNA: TGTGCCAGGGCCATTAGCGGGAGGGCCTCTCCCACCGGGGAGCTGTTTTTT. Based on the CDR3 plus reference TRBV7-2 and TRBJ2-2, the full variable domain is GAGVSQSPSNKVTEKGKDVELRCDPISGHTALYWYRQSLGQGLEFLIYFQGNSAPDKSGLPSDRFSAERTGGSVSTLTIQRTQQEDSAVYLCARAISGRASPTGELFFGEGSRLTVL.

The chain recombines TRBV18 with TRBJ1-1; 9 positions match TRBD1. With V trimmed by 2 bases and J by 4 bases, 5 bases remained unmatched. Germline loops: CDR1 KGHSH, CDR2 LQKENI. The CDR3 runs 15 residues. CDR3 sequence (DNA): TGTGCCAGCTCACCAGGACGGACAGGGGCCACTGAAGCTTTCTTT. Translated: CASSPGRTGATEAFF. Combining the CDR3 with reference TRBV18 and TRBJ1-1 gives the whole variable domain NAGVMQNPRHLVRRRGQEARLRCSPMKGHSHVYWYRQLPEEGLKFMVYLQKENIIDESGMPKERFSAEFPKEGPSILRIQQVVRGDSAAYFCASSPGRTGATEAFFGQGTRLTVV.

The chain carries TRBV6-6 and TRBJ1-1; D gene uncertain. The CDR3 is made up of 11 amino acids. V shed 7 bases and J shed 2 bases, with 5 bases lying between them. The germline CDR1 and CDR2 sequences are MNHNY and SVGAGI (reference sequence). This chain's CDR3 is CASTQNTEAFF. Written as DNA, the CDR3 is TGTGCCAGCACCCAAAACACTGAAGCTTTCTTT.

The chain combines TRBV5-1 with TRBJ1-1; D call uncertain. V lost 0 bases to trimming and J lost 4 bases, with 4 bases between them. CDR1 and CDR2 (germline): SGHRS, YFSETQ. CDR3 length: 12 amino acids. In DNA form, the CDR3 reads TGCGCCAGCAGCTTGGTAGCCACTGAAGCTTTCTTT. This codes for CASSLVATEAFF.

The V and J genes are TRBV7-8 and TRBJ1-5; 7 bases line up with TRBD1. Germline CDR1 is SGHVS and CDR2 is FQNEAQ. Trimming took 5 bases from V and 4 from J; bases not matched to a gene: 8. This CDR3 comprises 15 residues. The CDR3 loop is CASSARQGGNQPQHF. The CDR3 DNA reads as TGTGCCAGCAGCGCCCGACAGGGTGGGAATCAGCCCCAGCATTTT.

The chain uses TRBV6-1 and TRBJ2-7, with 11 nucleotides matching TRBD2. The CDR3 is 15 amino acids. The germline CDR1 and CDR2 sequences are MNHNS and SASEGT. V was clipped by 6 bases and J by 3 bases; unmatched bases: 7. The CDR3 region is CASRTPGLAVYEQYF. The CDR3 region has the DNA TGTGCCAGCAGGACGCCGGGACTAGCGGTCTACGAGCAGTACTTC.

The DNA for the CDR3 is TGTGCCAGCAGCGTCAGCGGGACTCCCTACGAGCAGTACTTC. As protein: CASSVSGTPYEQYF. The rearrangement joins TRBV9 to TRBJ2-7; 7 bases are a match to TRBD2. CDR3 length equals 14 residues. Germline values: CDR1 SGDLS, CDR2 YYNGEE. Unmatched junction bases numbered 4, after V lost 2 bases and J lost 2 bases.

This chain links TRBV5-6 with TRBJ1-2; tentatively, D is TRBD1 (5 bases). Germline assignment: CDR1 SGHDT and CDR2 YYEEEE. V was shortened by 5 bases and J by 6 bases, with 11 bases between the two germline ends. The CDR3 is 12 residues long. CDR3 nucleotides: TGTGCCAGCAGTCTACGGGGGGATGGCTACACCTTC. It is translated as CASSLRGDGYTF.

This clone showed up just once. This sequence joins TRBV9 and TRBJ2-3, with D hard to call. In germline, CDR1 is SGDLS, CDR2 YYNGEE. This CDR3 has 18 residues. V was pared by 4 bases and J by 0 bases, with 21 bases between. Here the CDR3 DNA reads TGTGCCAGCAGCCCCCAGGCCCTACTATATTCTAGCACAGATACGCAGTATTTT. It encodes CASSPQALLYSSTDTQYF.

The CDR3 region is CASSTQETQYF. CDR3 nucleotide sequence: TGTGCCAGTAGCACCCAAGAGACCCAGTACTTC. The chain is built from TRBV19 and TRBJ2-5; no clear D. This CDR3 comprises 11 residues. Germline CDR1 and CDR2: LNHDA and SQIVND (reference sequence). V lost 6 bases to trimming and J lost 1 base, with 3 bases between them.

The V gene is TRBV5-4, the J gene TRBJ2-7, with 8 bases matching TRBD1. Losses at the gene ends were 3 bases for V and 0 bases for J; bases not matched to a gene: 5. The CDR3 spans 15 residues. Germline loops: CDR1 SGHNT, CDR2 YYREEE (reference sequence). The CDR3 loop reads CASSSRDRSSYEQYF. The CDR3 coding sequence is TGTGCCAGCAGCTCCCGGGACAGGAGCTCCTACGAGCAGTACTTC. The full variable domain, in which reference TRBV5-4 and TRBJ2-7 provide the parts outside the CDR3, is ETGVTQSPTHLIKTRGQQVTLRCSSQSGHNTVSWYQQALGQGPQFIFQYYREEENGRGNFPPRFSGLQFPNYSSELNVNALELDDSALYLCASSSRDRSSYEQYFGPGTRLTVT.

This rearrangement joins TRBV2 to TRBJ2-1; 16 positions match TRBD2. The ends lost 6 bases at V and 12 bases at J; junction bases unmatched: 17. This CDR3 region has 18 residues. Germline V gene lookup returns CDR1 SNHLY and CDR2 FYNNEI. CDR3 sequence: CASRGLAGGLGIYNSQFF. CDR3 DNA: TGTGCCAGCAGGGGACTAGCGGGAGGGCTAGGTATCTACAACTCGCAGTTCTTC. Full variable domain (remainder filled in from reference TRBV2 and TRBJ2-1): EPEVTQTPSHQVTQMGQEVILRCVPISNHLYFYWYRQILGQKVEFLVSFYNNEISEKSEIFDDQFSVERPDGSNFTLKIRSTKLEDSAMYFCASRGLAGGLGIYNSQFFGPGTRLTVL.

This clone was detected only once. V usage is TRBV27 and J usage is TRBJ2-2; D unresolved. Germline values: CDR1 MNHEY, CDR2 SMNVEV (reference sequence). V lost 5 bases to trimming and J lost 0 bases, with 7 bases between them. The CDR3 extends over 14 amino acids. For the CDR3, the DNA is TGTGCCAGCAGTCCGCTGGCGAACACCGGGGAGCTGTTTTTT. Translated, it gives CASSPLANTGELFF.

V gene TRBV28 combines with J gene TRBJ2-5, with a weak D call TRBD2 (5 bases). Germline-derived CDR1 and CDR2 are MDHEN and SYDVKM. The CDR3 has 12 residues. V was cut by 4 bases and J by 5 bases, with 8 bases left in between. The CDR3 spells CASSSAGETQYF. The CDR3 region has the DNA TGTGCCAGCAGTTCTGCGGGCGAGACCCAGTACTTC.